This TCR beta chain appears in the sequencing data of a study of PD-1 blockade in classical Hodgkin lymphoma. The CDR3 extends over 15 amino acids. Germline CDR1 reads SGDLS; CDR2 reads YYNGEE. Trimming removed 1 base from V and 0 bases from J, with 7 bases in between. Study observations and caveats: Newly diagnosed patients reportedly trailed healthy donors in baseline TCR diversity.

The time point: newly diagnosed, previously untreated cHL patient sample. Out of thawed PBMCs, magnetic negative selection purified CD4+ T cells. Comparators were PBMCs taken from newly diagnosed, untreated classical Hodgkin lymphoma. Produced via immunoSEQ multiplex PCR; TCRdb's table is partial and in-frame only. This repertoire shows about 23,000 clones, around nine tenths found once; its top ten account for over 0.4%. To note about this clone: Its antigen is not known.

Sequencing was performed on CD4+ T cells from blood. V and J are TRBV9 and TRBJ2-2; weak D call: TRBD1 (5 bases). The receptor was isolated from a human donor with classical Hodgkin lymphoma. CDR3: CASSVMTANTGELFF. CDR3 bases: TGTGCCAGCAGCGTAATGACAGCGAACACCGGGGAGCTGTTTTTT.